In this sample, the clone carrying this TCR beta chain turned up a few times. This record belongs to a study of blood T cell repertoires in COVID-19. Study at large: Samples representing acute and convalescent COVID-19 were sourced from the United States, Italy and Spain. Sources were T cells, B-cell-depleted T cells, or PBMCs; the material itself was cDNA or gDNA.

The CDR3 covers 14 residues. CDR1 SGHDT and CDR2 YYEEEE come from the germline V gene. V lost 4 bases and J lost 9, with 14 bases in between. How the authors handled the data: Amplified reference gene primers provided the basis for estimating nucleated cell counts. Clones were sequenced by immunoSEQ multiplex PCR, and TCRdb holds only the in-frame ones, with some missing. The V and J calls and the clone size are those of that table, but D and trimming were determined from the DNA. The data hold 150,000 to 250,000 clones, with approximately 94% observed a single time. This chain uses TRBV5-6 with TRBJ1-6; D ambiguous. The sequence was collected from a man aged 30 to 39 with COVID-19, enrolled during active disease. Material: peripheral blood. The CDR3 here is CASSGAETTSPLHF. The CDR3 nucleotides read TGTGCCAGCAGCGGTGCGGAGACGACTTCACCCCTCCACTTT.